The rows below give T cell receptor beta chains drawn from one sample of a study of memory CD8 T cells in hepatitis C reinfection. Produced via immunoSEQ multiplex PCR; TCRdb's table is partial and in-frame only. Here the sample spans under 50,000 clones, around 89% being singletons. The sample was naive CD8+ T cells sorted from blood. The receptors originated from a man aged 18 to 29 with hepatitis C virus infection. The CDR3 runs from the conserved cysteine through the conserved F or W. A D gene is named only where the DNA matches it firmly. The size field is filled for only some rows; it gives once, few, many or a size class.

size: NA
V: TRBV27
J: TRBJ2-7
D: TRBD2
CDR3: CASSPGLAGHYEQYF
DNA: TGTGCCAGCAGCCCCGGACTAGCGGGGCACTACGAGCAGTACTTC

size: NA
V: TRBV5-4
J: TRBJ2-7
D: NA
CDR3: CASSLGGGLSYEQYF
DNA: TGTGCCAGCAGCTTGGGTGGCGGATTGTCCTACGAGCAGTACTTC

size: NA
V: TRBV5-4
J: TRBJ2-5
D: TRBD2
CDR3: CASSLKAGGPEETQYF
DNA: TGTGCCAGCAGTCTCAAGGCGGGAGGGCCGGAGGAGACCCAGTACTTC

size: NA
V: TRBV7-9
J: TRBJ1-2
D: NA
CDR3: CASSLGFGGDGYTF
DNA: TGTGCCAGCAGCTTAGGTTTTGGGGGCGATGGCTACACCTTC

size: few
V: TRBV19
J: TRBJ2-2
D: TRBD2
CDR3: CASSTGGVPGELFF
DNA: TGTGCCAGTAGCACTGGGGGGGTTCCCGGGGAGCTGTTTTTT

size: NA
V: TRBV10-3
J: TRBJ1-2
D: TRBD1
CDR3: CAISESGDRGSDGYTF
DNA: TGTGCCATCAGTGAGTCGGGCGACAGGGGGTCGGATGGCTACACCTTC

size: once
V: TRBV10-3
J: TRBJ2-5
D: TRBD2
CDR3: CAISESSGYKETQYF
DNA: TGTGCCATCAGTGAGTCTAGCGGGTATAAAGAGACCCAGTACTTC

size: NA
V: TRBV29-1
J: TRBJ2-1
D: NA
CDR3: CSVRANNEQFF
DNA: TGCAGCGTCCGAGCCAACAATGAGCAGTTCTTC

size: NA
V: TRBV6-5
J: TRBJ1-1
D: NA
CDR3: CASSLGTPNTEAFF
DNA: TGTGCCAGCAGTTTGGGGACACCGAACACTGAAGCTTTCTTT

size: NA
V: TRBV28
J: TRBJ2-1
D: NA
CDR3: CASSLVSSYNEQFF
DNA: TGTGCCAGCAGTTTAGTGAGCTCCTACAATGAGCAGTTCTTC

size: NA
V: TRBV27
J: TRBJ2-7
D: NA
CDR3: CASSLGREYEQYF
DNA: TGTGCCAGCAGTTTGGGCAGGGAATACGAGCAGTACTTC

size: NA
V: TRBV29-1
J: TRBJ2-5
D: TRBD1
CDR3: CSVEGLGEDRQIQETQYF
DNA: TGCAGCGTTGAAGGACTGGGAGAGGACAGGCAGATCCAAGAGACCCAGTACTTC

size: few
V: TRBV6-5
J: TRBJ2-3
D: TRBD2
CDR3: CASSYGASGFTDTQYF
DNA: TGTGCCAGCAGTTACGGGGCTAGCGGTTTCACAGATACGCAGTATTTT

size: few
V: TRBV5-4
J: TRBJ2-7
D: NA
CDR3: CASSLDLAEQYF
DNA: TGTGCCAGCAGCTTGGACCTGGCCGAGCAGTACTTC

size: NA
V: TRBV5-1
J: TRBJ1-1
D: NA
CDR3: CASSLEGVNTEAFF
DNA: TGCGCCAGCAGCTTGGAAGGGGTAAACACTGAAGCTTTCTTT

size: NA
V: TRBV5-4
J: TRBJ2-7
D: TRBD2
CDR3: CASSNLAGESEQYF
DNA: TGTGCCAGCAGCAACCTAGCGGGAGAGTCCGAGCAGTACTTC

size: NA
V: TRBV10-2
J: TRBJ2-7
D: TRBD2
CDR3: CASSESPSGLPGEQYF
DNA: TGCGCCAGCAGTGAGTCGCCTAGCGGCCTCCCGGGCGAGCAGTACTTC

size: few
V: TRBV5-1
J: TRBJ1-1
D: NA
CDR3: CASSVGHTNTEAFF
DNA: TGCGCCAGCAGCGTGGGACACACGAACACTGAAGCTTTCTTT

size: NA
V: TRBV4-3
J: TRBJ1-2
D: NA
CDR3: CASSQDMGGNYGYTF
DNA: TGCGCCAGCAGCCAAGATATGGGAGGGAACTATGGCTACACCTTC

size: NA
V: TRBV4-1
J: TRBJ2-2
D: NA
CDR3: CASSREQGVTGELFF
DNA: TGCGCCAGCAGCCGAGAACAGGGAGTCACCGGGGAGCTGTTTTTT

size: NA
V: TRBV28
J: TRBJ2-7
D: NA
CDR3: CASSYKAEISYEQYF
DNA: TGTGCCAGCAGTTACAAAGCGGAGATCTCCTACGAGCAGTACTTC

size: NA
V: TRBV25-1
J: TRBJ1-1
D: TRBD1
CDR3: CASSDGTGVFTEAFF
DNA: TGTGCCAGCAGTGATGGGACAGGGGTATTTACTGAAGCTTTCTTT

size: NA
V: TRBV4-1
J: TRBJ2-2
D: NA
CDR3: CASSQDNTGELFF
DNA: TGCGCCAGCAGCCAAGATAATACCGGGGAGCTGTTTTTT

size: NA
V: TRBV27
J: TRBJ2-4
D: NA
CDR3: CASRSEQGFIQYF
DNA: TGTGCCAGCAGAAGCGAACAGGGTTTCATTCAGTACTTC

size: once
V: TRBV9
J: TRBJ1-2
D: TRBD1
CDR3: CASSMDRGHTLIGYTF
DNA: TGTGCCAGCAGCATGGACAGGGGTCACACCTTAATTGGCTACACCTTC

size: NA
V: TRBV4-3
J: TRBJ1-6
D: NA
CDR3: CASSQMYQGLSYNSPLHF
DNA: TGCGCCAGCAGCCAAATGTACCAGGGTCTCTCCTATAATTCACCCCTCCACTTT

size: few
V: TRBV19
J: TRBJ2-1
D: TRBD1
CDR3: CASSPPGQPSYNEQFF
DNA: TGTGCCAGTAGCCCCCCGGGACAGCCTTCCTACAATGAGCAGTTCTTC

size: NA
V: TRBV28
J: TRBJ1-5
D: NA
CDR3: CASSRTQGRRNQPQHF
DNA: TGTGCCAGCAGTCGTACACAGGGCAGGAGAAATCAGCCCCAGCATTTT

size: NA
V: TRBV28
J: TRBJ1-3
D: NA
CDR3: CASSGPTGNTIYF
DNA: TGTGCCAGCAGTGGCCCCACTGGAAACACCATATATTTT

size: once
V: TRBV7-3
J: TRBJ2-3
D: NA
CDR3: CASSSQGFGTDTQYF
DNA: TGTGCCAGCAGCTCCCAGGGGTTTGGGACAGATACGCAGTATTTT

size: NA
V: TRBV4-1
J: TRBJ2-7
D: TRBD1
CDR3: CASSQGQGGTYEQYF
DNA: TGCGCCAGCAGCCAAGGACAGGGTGGTACCTACGAGCAGTACTTC

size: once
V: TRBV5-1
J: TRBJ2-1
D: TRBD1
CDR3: CASSDRTGANEQFF
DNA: TGCGCCAGCAGCGATAGGACAGGGGCAAATGAGCAGTTCTTC

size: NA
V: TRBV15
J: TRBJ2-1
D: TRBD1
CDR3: CATSINRDRGHNEQFF
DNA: TGTGCCACCAGCATAAACCGGGACAGGGGGCACAATGAGCAGTTCTTC

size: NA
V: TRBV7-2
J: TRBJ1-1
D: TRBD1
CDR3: CASSPSDREAFF
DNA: TGTGCCAGCAGCCCCTCGGACAGGGAGGCTTTCTTT

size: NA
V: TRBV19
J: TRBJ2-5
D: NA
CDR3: CASSIATGETQYF
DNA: TGTGCCAGTAGTATAGCTACAGGAGAGACCCAGTACTTC

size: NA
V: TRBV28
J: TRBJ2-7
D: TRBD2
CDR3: CASSFWEAGVTMPVEQYF
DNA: TGTGCCAGCAGTTTTTGGGAGGCGGGGGTCACAATGCCGGTCGAGCAGTACTTC

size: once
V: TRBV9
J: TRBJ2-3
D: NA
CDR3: CASSVGVSGVQYF
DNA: TGTGCCAGCAGCGTAGGGGTATCGGGGGTGCAGTATTTT

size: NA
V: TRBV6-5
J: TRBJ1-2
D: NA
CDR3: CASSSGGAGGYTF
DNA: TGTGCCAGCAGTTCCGGTGGGGCGGGAGGCTACACCTTC

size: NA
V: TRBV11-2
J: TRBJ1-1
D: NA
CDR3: CASSDGLTRPEAFF
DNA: TGTGCCAGCAGCGACGGACTCACCCGCCCTGAAGCTTTCTTT

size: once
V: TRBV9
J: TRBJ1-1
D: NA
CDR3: CASSVGVGRGRNTEAFF
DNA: TGTGCCAGCAGCGTAGGGGTAGGGCGGGGGAGGAACACTGAAGCTTTCTTT

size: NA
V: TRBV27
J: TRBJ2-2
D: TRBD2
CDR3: CASSLSAGYGELFF
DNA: TGTGCCAGCAGTTTATCAGCGGGGTACGGGGAGCTGTTTTTT

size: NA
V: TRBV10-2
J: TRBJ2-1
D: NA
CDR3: CASSESGARNEQFF
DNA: TGCGCCAGCAGTGAGAGTGGGGCGAGGAATGAGCAGTTCTTC

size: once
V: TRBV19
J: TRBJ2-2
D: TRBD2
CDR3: CATSTASGSLAGELFF
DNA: TGTGCCACCTCGACGGCTAGCGGGAGTTTGGCCGGGGAGCTGTTTTTT

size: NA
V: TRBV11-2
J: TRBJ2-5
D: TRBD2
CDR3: CASSLIFSGGGETQYF
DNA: TGTGCCAGCAGCTTAATTTTTAGCGGGGGGGGAGAGACCCAGTACTTC

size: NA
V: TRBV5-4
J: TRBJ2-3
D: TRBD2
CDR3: CASSLDGGARDTQYF
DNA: TGTGCCAGCAGCTTGGACGGGGGGGCAAGGGATACGCAGTATTTT

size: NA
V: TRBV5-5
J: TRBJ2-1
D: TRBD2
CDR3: CASSLERGAYNEQFF
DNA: TGTGCCAGCAGCCTCGAGCGGGGGGCCTACAATGAGCAGTTCTTC

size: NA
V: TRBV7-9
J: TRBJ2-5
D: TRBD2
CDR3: CASSLFTGGPGETQYF
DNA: TGTGCCAGCAGCTTGTTCACGGGGGGGCCCGGGGAGACCCAGTACTTC

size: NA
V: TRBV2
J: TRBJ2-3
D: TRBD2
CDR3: CASSSGLAVQYF
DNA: TGTGCCAGCAGTTCGGGACTAGCGGTGCAGTATTTT

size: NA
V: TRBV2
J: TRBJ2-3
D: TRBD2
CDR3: CASTSGGSPDTQYF
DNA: TGTGCCAGCACCAGCGGGGGCAGCCCAGATACGCAGTATTTT

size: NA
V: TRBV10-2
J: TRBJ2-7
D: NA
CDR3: CASKQAGEQYF
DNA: TGCGCCAGCAAACAGGCCGGCGAGCAGTACTTC

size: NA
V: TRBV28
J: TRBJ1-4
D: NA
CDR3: CASSPPLQENEKLFF
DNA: TGTGCCAGCAGTCCCCCCCTACAGGAAAATGAAAAACTGTTTTTT

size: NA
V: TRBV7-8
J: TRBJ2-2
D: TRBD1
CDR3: CASSLGATGHSGLFF
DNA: TGTGCCAGCAGCTTAGGGGCGACAGGGCACAGTGGGCTGTTTTTT

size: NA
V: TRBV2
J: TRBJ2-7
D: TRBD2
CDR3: CASRTAGRIGEQYF
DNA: TGTGCCAGCAGGACAGCGGGGCGAATAGGCGAGCAGTACTTC

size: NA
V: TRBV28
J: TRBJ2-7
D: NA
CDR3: CASSTGIEQYF
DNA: TGTGCCAGCAGTACAGGTATCGAGCAGTACTTC

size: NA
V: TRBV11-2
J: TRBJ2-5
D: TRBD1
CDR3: CASSLFPGTGGPQETQYF
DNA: TGTGCCAGCAGCTTATTCCCCGGGACAGGGGGCCCACAAGAGACCCAGTACTTC